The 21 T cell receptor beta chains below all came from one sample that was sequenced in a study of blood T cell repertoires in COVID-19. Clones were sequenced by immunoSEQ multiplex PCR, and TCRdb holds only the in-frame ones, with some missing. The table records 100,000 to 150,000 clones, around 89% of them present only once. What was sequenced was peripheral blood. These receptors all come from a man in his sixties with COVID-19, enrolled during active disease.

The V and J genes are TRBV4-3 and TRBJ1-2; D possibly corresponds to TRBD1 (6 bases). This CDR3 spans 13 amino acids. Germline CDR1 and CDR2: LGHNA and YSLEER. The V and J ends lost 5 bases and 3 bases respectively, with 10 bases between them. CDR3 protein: CASSEQGDYGYTF. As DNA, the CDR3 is TGCGCCAGCAGCGAACAGGGCGACTATGGCTACACCTTC.

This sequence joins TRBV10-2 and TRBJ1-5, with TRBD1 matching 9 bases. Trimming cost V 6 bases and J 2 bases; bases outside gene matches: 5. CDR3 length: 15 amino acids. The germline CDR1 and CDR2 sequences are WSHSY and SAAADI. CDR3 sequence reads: CASRPGQGGNQPQHF. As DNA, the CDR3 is TGCGCCAGCAGGCCGGGACAGGGAGGCAATCAGCCCCAGCATTTT.

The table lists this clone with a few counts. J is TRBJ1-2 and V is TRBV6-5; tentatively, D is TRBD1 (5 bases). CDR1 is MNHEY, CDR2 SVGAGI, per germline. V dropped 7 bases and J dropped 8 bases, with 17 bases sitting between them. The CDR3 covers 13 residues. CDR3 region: CASTGSGGLGYTF. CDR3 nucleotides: TGTGCCAGCACAGGGTCGGGGGGTTTGGGCTACACCTTC.

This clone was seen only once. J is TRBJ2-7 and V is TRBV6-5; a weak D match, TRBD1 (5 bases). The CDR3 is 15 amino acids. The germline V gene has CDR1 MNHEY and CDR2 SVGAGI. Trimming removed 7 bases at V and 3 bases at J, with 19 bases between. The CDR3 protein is CASTFGHGLIYEQYF. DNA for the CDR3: TGTGCCAGCACGTTTGGACACGGATTAATCTACGAGCAGTACTTC.

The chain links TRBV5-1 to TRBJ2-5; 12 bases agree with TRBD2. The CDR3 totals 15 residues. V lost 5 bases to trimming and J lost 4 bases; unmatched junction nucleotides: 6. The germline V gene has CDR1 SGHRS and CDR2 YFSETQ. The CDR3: CASSSSGGAGETQYF. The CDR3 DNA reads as TGCGCCAGCAGTTCTAGCGGGGGGGCCGGAGAGACCCAGTACTTC.

The chain's CDR3 is CSAHPARETEAFF. CDR3 DNA sequence: TGCAGCGCCCATCCGGCGAGGGAAACTGAAGCTTTCTTT. V gene TRBV29-1 combines with J gene TRBJ1-1; D is unresolved. This CDR3 contains 13 residues. V lost 7 bases, J lost 5 bases, and 17 bases lay in between. The germline CDR1 and CDR2 sequences are SQVTM and ANQGSEA.

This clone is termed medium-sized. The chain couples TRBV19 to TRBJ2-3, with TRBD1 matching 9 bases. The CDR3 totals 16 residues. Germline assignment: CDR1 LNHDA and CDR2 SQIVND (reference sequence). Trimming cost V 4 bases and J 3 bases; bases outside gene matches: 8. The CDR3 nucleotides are TGTGCCAGTAGTACGACCGGGACAGGGAGGACAGATACGCAGTATTTT. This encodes CASSTTGTGRTDTQYF. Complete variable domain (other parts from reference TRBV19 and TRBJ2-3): DGGITQSPKYLFRKEGQNVTLSCEQNLNHDAMYWYRQDPGQGLRLIYYSQIVNDFQKGDIAEGYSVSREKKESFPLTVTSAQKNPTAFYLCASSTTGTGRTDTQYFGPGTRLTVL.

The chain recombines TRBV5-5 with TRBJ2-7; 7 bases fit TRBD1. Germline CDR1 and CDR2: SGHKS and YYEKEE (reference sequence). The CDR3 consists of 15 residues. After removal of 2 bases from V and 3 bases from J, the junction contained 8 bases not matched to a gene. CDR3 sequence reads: CASSFTTGKSYEQYF. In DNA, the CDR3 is TGTGCCAGCAGCTTTACGACAGGGAAGAGCTACGAGCAGTACTTC.

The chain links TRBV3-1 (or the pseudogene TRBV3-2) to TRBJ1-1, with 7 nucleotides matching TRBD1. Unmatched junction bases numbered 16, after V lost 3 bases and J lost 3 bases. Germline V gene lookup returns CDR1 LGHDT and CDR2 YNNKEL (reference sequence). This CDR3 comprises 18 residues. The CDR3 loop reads CASSQGPGQLVIHTEAFF. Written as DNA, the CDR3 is TGTGCCAGCAGCCAGGGCCCGGGACAGCTCGTGATACACACTGAAGCTTTCTTT.

CDR3 coding DNA: TGTGCCACCAGTGATGACGGACAGGATGGTACTGGGGCCAACGTCCTGACTTTC. Translated: CATSDDGQDGTGANVLTF. The J gene is TRBJ2-6, the V gene TRBV24-1; 7 bases line up with TRBD1. The CDR3 length is 18 residues. Germline V gives CDR1 KGHDR, CDR2 SFDVKD. The J segment lost 2 bases and the V segment lost 3 bases, leaving 9 bases of the junction unmatched.

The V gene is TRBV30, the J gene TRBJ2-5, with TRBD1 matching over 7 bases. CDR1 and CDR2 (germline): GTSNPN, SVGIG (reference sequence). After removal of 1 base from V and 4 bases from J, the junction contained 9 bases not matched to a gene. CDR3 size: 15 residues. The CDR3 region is CAWSGATGSGETQYF. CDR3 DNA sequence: TGTGCCTGGAGTGGGGCGACAGGGAGTGGAGAGACCCAGTACTTC.

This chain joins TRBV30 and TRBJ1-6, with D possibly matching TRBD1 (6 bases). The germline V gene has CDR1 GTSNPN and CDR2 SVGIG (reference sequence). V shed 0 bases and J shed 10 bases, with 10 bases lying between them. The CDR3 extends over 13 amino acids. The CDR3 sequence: CAWSVGTRSPLHF. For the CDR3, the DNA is TGTGCCTGGAGTGTGGGGACACGGTCACCCCTCCACTTT.

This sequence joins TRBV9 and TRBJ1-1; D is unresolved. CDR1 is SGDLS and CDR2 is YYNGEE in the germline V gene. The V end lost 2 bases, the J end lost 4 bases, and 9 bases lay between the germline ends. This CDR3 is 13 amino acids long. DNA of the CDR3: TGTGCCAGCAGCGTGGCCGGGAGCACTGAAGCTTTCTTT. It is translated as CASSVAGSTEAFF. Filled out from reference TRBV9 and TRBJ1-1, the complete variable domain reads DSGVTQTPKHLITATGQRVTLRCSPRSGDLSVYWYQQSLDQGLQFLIQYYNGEERAKGNILERFSAQQFPDLHSELNLSSLELGDSALYFCASSVAGSTEAFFGQGTRLTVV.

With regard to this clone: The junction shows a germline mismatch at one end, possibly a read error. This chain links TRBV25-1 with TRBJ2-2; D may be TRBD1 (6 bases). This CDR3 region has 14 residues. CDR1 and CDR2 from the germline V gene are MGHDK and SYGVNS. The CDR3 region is CASRTTGNAGELFF. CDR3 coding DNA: TGTGCCAGCAGAACAACAGGGAACGCCGGGGAGCTGTTTTTT.

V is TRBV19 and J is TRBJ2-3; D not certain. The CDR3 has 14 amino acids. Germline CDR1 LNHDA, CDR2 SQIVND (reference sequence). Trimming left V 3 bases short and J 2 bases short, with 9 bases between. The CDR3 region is CASSIYPSTDTQYF. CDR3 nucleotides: TGTGCCAGTAGTATTTATCCTTCCACAGATACGCAGTATTTT.

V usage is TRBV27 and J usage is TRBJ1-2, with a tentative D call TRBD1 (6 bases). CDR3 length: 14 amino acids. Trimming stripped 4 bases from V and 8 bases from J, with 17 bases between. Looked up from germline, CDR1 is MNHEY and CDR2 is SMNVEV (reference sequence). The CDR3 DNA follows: TGTGCCAGCAGTTCCCCTCACAGGGACGGCGGCTACACCTTC. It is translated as CASSSPHRDGGYTF.

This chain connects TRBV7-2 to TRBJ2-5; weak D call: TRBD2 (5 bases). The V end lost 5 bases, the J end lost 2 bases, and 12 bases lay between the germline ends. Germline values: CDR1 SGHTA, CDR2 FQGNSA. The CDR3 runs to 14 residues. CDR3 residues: CASSRMTGQETQYF. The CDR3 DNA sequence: TGTGCCAGCAGCCGTATGACGGGACAAGAGACCCAGTACTTC.

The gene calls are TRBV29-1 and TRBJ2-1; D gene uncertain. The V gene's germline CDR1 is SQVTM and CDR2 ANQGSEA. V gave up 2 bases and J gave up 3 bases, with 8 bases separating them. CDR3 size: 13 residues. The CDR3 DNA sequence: TGCAGCGTTGAACAGGTTAACTACAATGAGCAGTTCTTC. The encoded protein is CSVEQVNYNEQFF.

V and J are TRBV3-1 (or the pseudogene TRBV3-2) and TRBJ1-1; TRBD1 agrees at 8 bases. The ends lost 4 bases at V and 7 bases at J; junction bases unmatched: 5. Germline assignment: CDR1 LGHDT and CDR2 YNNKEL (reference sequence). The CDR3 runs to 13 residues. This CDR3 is CASSRTGRDEAFF. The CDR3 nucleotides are TGTGCCAGCAGCCGGACAGGGAGGGATGAAGCTTTCTTT.

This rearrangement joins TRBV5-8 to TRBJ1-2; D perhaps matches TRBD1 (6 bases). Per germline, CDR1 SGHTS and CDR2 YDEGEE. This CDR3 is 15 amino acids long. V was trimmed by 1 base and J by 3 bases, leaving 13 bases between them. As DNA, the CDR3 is TGTGCCAGCAGCTTGACAGGGTCAAATCACTATGGCTACACCTTC. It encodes CASSLTGSNHYGYTF.

The CDR3 nucleotides are TGTGCCACCAGTGACCCCGGGGGTGGTGGCTACACCTTC. It specifies CATSDPGGGGYTF. V usage is TRBV24-1 and J usage is TRBJ1-2; D possibly corresponds to TRBD1 (5 bases). Germline CDR1 and CDR2: KGHDR and SFDVKD. Trimming stripped 4 bases from V and 7 bases from J, with 12 bases between. The CDR3 has 13 amino acids.